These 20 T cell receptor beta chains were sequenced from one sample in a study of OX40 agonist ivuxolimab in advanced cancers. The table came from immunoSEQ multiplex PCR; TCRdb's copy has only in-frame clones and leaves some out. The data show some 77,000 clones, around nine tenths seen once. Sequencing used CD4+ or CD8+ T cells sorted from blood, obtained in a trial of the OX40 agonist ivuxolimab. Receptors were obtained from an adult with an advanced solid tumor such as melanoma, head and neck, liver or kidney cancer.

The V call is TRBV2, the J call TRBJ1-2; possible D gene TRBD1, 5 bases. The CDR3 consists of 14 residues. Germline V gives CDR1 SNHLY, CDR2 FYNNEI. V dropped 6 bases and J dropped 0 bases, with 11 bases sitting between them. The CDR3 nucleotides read TGTGCCAGCAGACCGACAGTGACTAACTATGGCTACACCTTC. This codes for CASRPTVTNYGYTF.

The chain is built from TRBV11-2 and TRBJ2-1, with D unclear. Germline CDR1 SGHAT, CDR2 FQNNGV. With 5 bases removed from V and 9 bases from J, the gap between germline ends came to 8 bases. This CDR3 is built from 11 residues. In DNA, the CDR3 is TGTGCCAGCAGCGGATTTGCTGAGCAGTTCTTC. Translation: CASSGFAEQFF. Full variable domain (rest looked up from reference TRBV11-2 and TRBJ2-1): EAGVAQSPRYKIIEKRQSVAFWCNPISGHATLYWYQQILGQGPKLLIQFQNNGVVDDSQLPKDRFSAERLKGVDSTLKIQPAKLEDSAVYLCASSGFAEQFFGPGTRLTVL.

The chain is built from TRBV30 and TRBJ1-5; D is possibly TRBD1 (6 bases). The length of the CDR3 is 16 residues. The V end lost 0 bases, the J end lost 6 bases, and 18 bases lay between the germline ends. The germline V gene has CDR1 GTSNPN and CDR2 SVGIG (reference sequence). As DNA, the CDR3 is TGTGCCTGGAGTGTAACGGGACATCTAAAGAGTCAGCCCCAGCATTTT. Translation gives CAWSVTGHLKSQPQHF.

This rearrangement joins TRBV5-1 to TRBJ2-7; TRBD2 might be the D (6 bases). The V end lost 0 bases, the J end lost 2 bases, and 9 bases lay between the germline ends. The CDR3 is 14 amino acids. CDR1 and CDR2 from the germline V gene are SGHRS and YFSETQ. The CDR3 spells CASSLAGGAYEQYF. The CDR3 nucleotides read TGCGCCAGCAGCTTGGCCGGAGGGGCCTACGAGCAGTACTTC.

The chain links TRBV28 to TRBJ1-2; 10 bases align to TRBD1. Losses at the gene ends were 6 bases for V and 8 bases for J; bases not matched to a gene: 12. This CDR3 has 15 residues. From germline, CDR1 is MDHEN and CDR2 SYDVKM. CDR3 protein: CASRSTGQGIYGYTF. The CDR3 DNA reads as TGTGCCAGCAGATCAACGGGACAGGGGATCTACGGCTACACCTTC.

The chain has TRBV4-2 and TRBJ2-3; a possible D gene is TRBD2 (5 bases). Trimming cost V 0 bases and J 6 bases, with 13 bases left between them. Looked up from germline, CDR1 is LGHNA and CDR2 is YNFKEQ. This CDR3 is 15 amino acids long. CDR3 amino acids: CASSQDNLPGDTQYF. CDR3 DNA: TGTGCCAGCAGCCAAGATAATTTACCGGGGGATACGCAGTATTTT.

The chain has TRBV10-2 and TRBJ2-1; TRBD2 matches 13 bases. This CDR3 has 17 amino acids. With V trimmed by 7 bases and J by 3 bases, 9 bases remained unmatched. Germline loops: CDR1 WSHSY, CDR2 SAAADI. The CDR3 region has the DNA TGCGCCAGCAAAGGGACTAGCGGGACTCTAAACTACAATGAGCAGTTCTTC. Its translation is CASKGTSGTLNYNEQFF.

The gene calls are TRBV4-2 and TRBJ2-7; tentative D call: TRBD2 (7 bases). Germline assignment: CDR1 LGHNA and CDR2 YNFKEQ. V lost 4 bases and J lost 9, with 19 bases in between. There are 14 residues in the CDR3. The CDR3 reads CASSRTGGELRQYF. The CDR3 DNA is TGTGCCAGCAGCCGTACGGGGGGCGAGTTGCGGCAGTACTTC.

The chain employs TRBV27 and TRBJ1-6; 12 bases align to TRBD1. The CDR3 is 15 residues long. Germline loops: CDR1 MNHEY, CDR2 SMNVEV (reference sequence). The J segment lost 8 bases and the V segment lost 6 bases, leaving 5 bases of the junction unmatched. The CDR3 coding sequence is TGTGCCAGCAGGGGACAGGGGGCGGGACATTCACCCCTCCACTTT. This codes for CASRGQGAGHSPLHF.

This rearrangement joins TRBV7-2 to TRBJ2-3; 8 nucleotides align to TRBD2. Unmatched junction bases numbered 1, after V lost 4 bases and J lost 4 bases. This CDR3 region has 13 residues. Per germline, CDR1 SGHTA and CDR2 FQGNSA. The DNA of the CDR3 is TGTGCCAGCAGCTCCGGGGGGGCAGATACGCAGTATTTT. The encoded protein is CASSSGGADTQYF.

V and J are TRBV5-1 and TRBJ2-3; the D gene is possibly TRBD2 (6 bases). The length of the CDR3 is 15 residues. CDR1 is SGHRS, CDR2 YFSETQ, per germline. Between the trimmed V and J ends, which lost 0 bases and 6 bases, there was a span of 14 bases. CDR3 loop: CASSLDGRGRDTQYF. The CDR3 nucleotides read TGCGCCAGCAGCTTGGACGGGCGGGGCAGGGATACGCAGTATTTT. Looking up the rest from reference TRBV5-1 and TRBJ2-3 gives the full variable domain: KAGVTQTPRYLIKTRGQQVTLSCSPISGHRSVSWYQQTPGQGLQFLFEYFSETQRNKGNFPGRFSGRQFSNSRSEMNVSTLELGDSALYLCASSLDGRGRDTQYFGPGTRLTVL.

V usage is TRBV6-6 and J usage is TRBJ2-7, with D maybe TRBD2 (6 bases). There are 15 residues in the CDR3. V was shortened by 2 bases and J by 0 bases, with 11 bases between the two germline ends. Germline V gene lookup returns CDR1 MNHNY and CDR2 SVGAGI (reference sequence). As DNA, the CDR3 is TGTGCCAGCAGTTACCCGGCGCGGGGCTCCTACGAGCAGTACTTC. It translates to CASSYPARGSYEQYF.

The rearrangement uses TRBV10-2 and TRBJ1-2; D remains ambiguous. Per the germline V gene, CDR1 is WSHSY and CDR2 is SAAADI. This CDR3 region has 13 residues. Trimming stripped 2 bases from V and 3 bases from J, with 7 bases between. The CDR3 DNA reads TGCGCCAGCAGTGAGAAGGGAGACTATGGCTACACCTTC. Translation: CASSEKGDYGYTF.

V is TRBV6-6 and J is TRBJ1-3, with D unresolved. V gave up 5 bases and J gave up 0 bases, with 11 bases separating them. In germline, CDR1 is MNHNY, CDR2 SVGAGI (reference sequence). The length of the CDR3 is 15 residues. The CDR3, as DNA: TGTGCCAGCAGTCCAGGTCGTTTCTCTGGAAACACCATATATTTT. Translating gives CASSPGRFSGNTIYF.

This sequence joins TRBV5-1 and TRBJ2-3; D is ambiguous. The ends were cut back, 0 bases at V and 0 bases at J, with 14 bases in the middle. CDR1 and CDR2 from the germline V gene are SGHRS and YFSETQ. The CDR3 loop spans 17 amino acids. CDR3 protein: CASSLERTLTSTDTQYF. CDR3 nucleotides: TGCGCCAGCAGCTTGGAACGTACCCTGACAAGCACAGATACGCAGTATTTT.

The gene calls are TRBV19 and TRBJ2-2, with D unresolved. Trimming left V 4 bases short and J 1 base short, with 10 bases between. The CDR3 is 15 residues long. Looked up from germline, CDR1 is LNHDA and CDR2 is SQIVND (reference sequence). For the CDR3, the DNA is TGTGCCAGTAGTAGATACACCGGGAACACCGGGGAGCTGTTTTTT. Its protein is CASSRYTGNTGELFF.

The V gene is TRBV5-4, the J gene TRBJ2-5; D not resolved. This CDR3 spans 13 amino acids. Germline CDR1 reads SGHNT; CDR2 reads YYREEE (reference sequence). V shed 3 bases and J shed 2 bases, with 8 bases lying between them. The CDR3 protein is CASSYGRQETQYF. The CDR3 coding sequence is TGTGCCAGCAGCTATGGCCGGCAAGAGACCCAGTACTTC.

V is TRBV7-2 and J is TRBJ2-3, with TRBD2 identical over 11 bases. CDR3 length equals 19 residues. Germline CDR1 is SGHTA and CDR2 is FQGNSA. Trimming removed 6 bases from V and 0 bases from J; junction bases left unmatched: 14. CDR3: CASRRDRTSGWASTDTQYF. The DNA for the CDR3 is TGTGCCAGCAGACGGGACCGGACTAGCGGGTGGGCTAGCACAGATACGCAGTATTTT.

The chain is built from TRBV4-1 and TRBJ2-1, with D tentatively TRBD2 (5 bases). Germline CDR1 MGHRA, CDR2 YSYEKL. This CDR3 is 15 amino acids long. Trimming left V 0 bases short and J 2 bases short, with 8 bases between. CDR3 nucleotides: TGCGCCAGCAGCCAAGATAGACTACCCTACAATGAGCAGTTCTTC. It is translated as CASSQDRLPYNEQFF.

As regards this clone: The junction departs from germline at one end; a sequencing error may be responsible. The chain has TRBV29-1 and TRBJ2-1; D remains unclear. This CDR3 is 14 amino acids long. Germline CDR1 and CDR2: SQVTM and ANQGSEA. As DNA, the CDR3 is TGCAGCGTCGAAGACTTCCGCTCCTACAATGAGCAGTTCTTC. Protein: CSVEDFRSYNEQFF.